The 25 T cell receptor beta chains reported below all come from one sample, sequenced in a study of cytomegalovirus exposure and HLA in healthy donors. Assay used: immunoSEQ multiplex PCR; TCRdb lists only in-frame clones, some missing. The repertoire consists of fewer than 85,000 clones, with less than 95% occurring once and the leading ten covering about 0.63%. The sequencing input was PBMCs. The origin of the receptors is a woman aged 18-29 years in good health and CMV-seronegative.

The genes are TRBV5-4 and TRBJ1-2, with TRBD1 identical over 7 bases. The ends lost 0 bases at V and 5 bases at J; junction bases unmatched: 13. The germline gives CDR1 SGHNT, CDR2 YYREEE (reference sequence). CDR3 size: 17 residues. This CDR3 reads CASSLGHRPAGGYGYTF. Written as DNA, the CDR3 is TGTGCCAGCAGCTTGGGTCACAGACCCGCAGGGGGATATGGCTACACCTTC.

This clone was detected once. V usage is TRBV6-6 and J usage is TRBJ2-5; D remains unclear. Germline V gene sequence: CDR1 MNHNY, CDR2 SVGAGI (reference sequence). The CDR3 totals 14 residues. Trimming took off 6 bases at V and 1 base at J, with 12 bases between the two ends. The CDR3 reads CASSPSWPQETQYF. The CDR3 DNA reads TGTGCCAGCAGCCCATCTTGGCCCCAAGAGACCCAGTACTTC.

This sequence joins TRBV5-1 and TRBJ1-4; no firm D call. V dropped 3 bases and J dropped 7 bases, with 7 bases sitting between them. Germline V gene sequence: CDR1 SGHRS, CDR2 YFSETQ. This CDR3 is 12 amino acids long. DNA of the CDR3: TGCGCCAGCAGCTCCAGTGGTGAAAAACTGTTTTTT. Encoded protein: CASSSSGEKLFF.

This chain joins TRBV15 and TRBJ2-7; D unclear. Germline V gives CDR1 LNHNV, CDR2 YYDKDF (reference sequence). The CDR3 extends over 14 amino acids. The V gene lost 0 bases and the J gene lost 6 bases, with 12 bases spanning the gap. CDR3 loop: CATSRDYSQSEQYF. The CDR3 region has the DNA TGTGCCACCAGCAGAGATTATAGCCAAAGCGAGCAGTACTTC.

The chain couples TRBV28 to TRBJ1-3; 7 bases agree with TRBD1. The ends lost 4 bases at V and 1 base at J; junction bases unmatched: 7. The CDR3 runs to 16 residues. Germline V gives CDR1 MDHEN, CDR2 SYDVKM. The CDR3 region is CASSSRQGYSGNTIYF. In nucleotides, the CDR3 is TGTGCCAGCAGTTCCAGACAGGGATATTCTGGAAACACCATATATTTT.

The chain is built from TRBV28 and TRBJ1-4; 7 nucleotides align to TRBD1. The CDR3 covers 14 residues. CDR1 and CDR2 (germline): MDHEN, SYDVKM. J was trimmed by 4 bases and V by 6 bases; bases with no gene match: 5. CDR3 coding DNA: TGTGCCAGCAGCTCCGGGACAGTTAATGAAAAACTGTTTTTT. This encodes CASSSGTVNEKLFF.

This sequence joins TRBV6-1 and TRBJ1-3, with D uncertain. The V end was cut by 7 bases, the J end by 0 bases, with 16 bases between. Germline V CDR1 and CDR2: MNHNS, SASEGT. CDR3 length: 16 amino acids. The CDR3 loop reads CASIEGSAGSGNTIYF. DNA for the CDR3: TGTGCCAGCATTGAGGGTTCGGCAGGCTCTGGAAACACCATATATTTT.

The rearrangement uses TRBV4-1 and TRBJ1-2; D gene unclear. Trimming stripped 0 bases from V and 4 bases from J, with 15 bases between. CDR1 is MGHRA, CDR2 YSYEKL, per germline. The CDR3 has 16 residues. The CDR3 DNA reads TGCGCCAGCAGCCAAGATTTGAGACACCCCCTCTATGGCTACACCTTC. It encodes CASSQDLRHPLYGYTF.

The chain recombines TRBV27 with TRBJ2-7; 11 nucleotides align to TRBD2. Germline CDR1 reads MNHEY; CDR2 reads SMNVEV (reference sequence). This CDR3 spans 14 amino acids. J gave up 4 bases and V 6 bases, and 5 bases lay outside the gene matches. This chain's CDR3 is CASSQTSGVYEQYF. CDR3 DNA: TGTGCCAGCAGCCAGACTAGCGGGGTTTACGAGCAGTACTTC.

This clone has more than one count but fewer than ten. The CDR3 nucleotides are TGTGCCGGGGCGGTCTCTGGAAACACCATATATTTT. Encoded protein: CAGAVSGNTIYF. The chain couples TRBV30 to TRBJ1-3; TRBD1 is a possible D gene (5 bases). CDR1 and CDR2 from the germline V gene are GTSNPN and SVGIG (reference sequence). Trimming shortened V by 8 bases and J by 0 bases, and 8 bases separated the two germline ends. This CDR3 has 12 amino acids. The complete variable domain, with remaining parts taken from reference TRBV30 and TRBJ1-3, reads SQTIHQWPATLVQPVGSPLSLECTVEGTSNPNLYWYRQAAGRGLQLLFYSVGIGQISSEVPQNLSASRPQDRQFILSSKKLLLSDSGFYLCAGAVSGNTIYFGEGSWLTVV.

This sequence joins TRBV11-3 and TRBJ2-5; 9 nucleotides align to TRBD2. The junction had 3 bases not matched to a gene; V was cut back by 5 bases and J by 2 bases. CDR3 size: 14 residues. Per the germline V gene, CDR1 is SGHNT and CDR2 is YENEEA. The CDR3 protein is CASSRSGGQETQYF. Here the CDR3 DNA reads TGTGCCAGCAGCCGTAGCGGGGGACAAGAGACCCAGTACTTC.

The rearrangement joins TRBV7-6 to TRBJ2-1; D perhaps matches TRBD1 (6 bases). Trimming cost V 3 bases and J 5 bases, with 11 bases left between them. The CDR3 length is 14 residues. The germline CDR1 and CDR2 sequences are SGHVS and FNYEAQ. This CDR3 reads CASSFNRVDNEQFF. Here the CDR3 DNA reads TGTGCCAGCAGCTTTAACAGGGTCGACAATGAGCAGTTCTTC.

This clone showed up just once. The rearrangement uses TRBV29-1 and TRBJ2-7; tentative D call: TRBD2 (6 bases). With 3 bases removed from V and 0 bases from J, the gap between germline ends came to 9 bases. Germline values: CDR1 SQVTM, CDR2 ANQGSEA. CDR3 size: 13 residues. The CDR3 protein is CSVDSGDSYEQYF. The CDR3 DNA reads as TGCAGCGTTGACTCGGGGGACTCCTACGAGCAGTACTTC.

The chain couples TRBV19 to TRBJ1-1, with 8 bases matching TRBD1. V shed 2 bases, J shed 11 bases, and the junction held 10 bases outside the gene matches. The CDR3 contains 14 residues. Per germline, CDR1 LNHDA and CDR2 SQIVND (reference sequence). CDR3 in amino acids: CASSIQTGVNTAFF. CDR3 DNA sequence: TGTGCCAGTAGTATACAGACAGGGGTTAATACGGCTTTCTTT. Full variable domain (outside the CDR3, taken from reference TRBV19 and TRBJ1-1): DGGITQSPKYLFRKEGQNVTLSCEQNLNHDAMYWYRQDPGQGLRLIYYSQIVNDFQKGDIAEGYSVSREKKESFPLTVTSAQKNPTAFYLCASSIQTGVNTAFFGQGTRLTVV.

J is TRBJ2-5 and V is TRBV28; the match to TRBD1 covers 9 bases. Losses at the gene ends were 6 bases for V and 4 bases for J; bases not matched to a gene: 6. Germline CDR1 reads MDHEN; CDR2 reads SYDVKM. This CDR3 spans 14 amino acids. CDR3 loop: CASSIYRGRETQYF. For the CDR3, the DNA is TGTGCCAGCAGCATATACAGGGGGCGAGAGACCCAGTACTTC.

This clone was counted between two and nine times. J is TRBJ2-1 and V is TRBV2; tentative D call: TRBD2 (5 bases). Germline-derived CDR1 and CDR2 are SNHLY and FYNNEI. V lost 4 bases and J lost 5, with 9 bases in between. The CDR3 spans 13 residues. This CDR3 reads CASSGVGDNEQFF. The CDR3 DNA sequence: TGTGCCAGCAGTGGGGTGGGAGACAATGAGCAGTTCTTC. The whole variable domain, remainder taken from reference TRBV2 and TRBJ2-1, is EPEVTQTPSHQVTQMGQEVILRCVPISNHLYFYWYRQILGQKVEFLVSFYNNEISEKSEIFDDQFSVERPDGSNFTLKIRSTKLEDSAMYFCASSGVGDNEQFFGPGTRLTVL.

The gene calls are TRBV29-1 and TRBJ2-7, with a tentative D call TRBD2 (6 bases). In germline, CDR1 is SQVTM, CDR2 ANQGSEA. With 4 bases removed from V and 5 bases from J, the gap between germline ends came to 12 bases. The CDR3 runs to 12 residues. The CDR3 region is CSVVGTYNEQYF. The DNA of the CDR3 is TGCAGCGTTGTTGGGACTTATAACGAGCAGTACTTC.

This rearrangement joins TRBV4-3 to TRBJ2-7; 7 positions agree with TRBD2. J lost 3 bases, V lost 2 bases, and 10 bases had no gene match. Germline values: CDR1 LGHNA, CDR2 YSLEER. The CDR3 covers 16 residues. Here the CDR3 DNA reads TGCGCCAGCAGCCAATACTCCGGGACTATTAACTACGAGCAGTACTTC. Amino acid sequence: CASSQYSGTINYEQYF.

This rearrangement joins TRBV7-9 to TRBJ1-5, with a weak D call TRBD1 (5 bases). Germline V lookup: CDR1 SEHNR, CDR2 FQNEAQ (reference sequence). V was trimmed by 1 base and J by 5 bases, leaving 12 bases between them. This CDR3 contains 15 residues. The CDR3 coding sequence is TGTGCCAGCAGCTTAGATCGGGGGTATCATCAGCCCCAGCATTTT. Amino acids: CASSLDRGYHQPQHF.

The J gene is TRBJ2-5, the V gene TRBV5-4, with 8 bases lining up with TRBD1. Germline CDR1 SGHNT, CDR2 YYREEE (reference sequence). The CDR3 runs to 15 residues. V lost 5 bases and J lost 5; bases outside the gene matches: 11. Here the CDR3 reads CASSRAGTGDETQYF. Here the CDR3 DNA reads TGTGCCAGCAGTCGAGCCGGGACAGGCGACGAGACCCAGTACTTC.

The CDR3 spells CASSGGARDTQYF. The CDR3 DNA follows: TGTGCCAGCAGCGGGGGGGCAAGGGATACGCAGTATTTT. The J gene is TRBJ2-3, the V gene TRBV2, with 8 nucleotides matching TRBD2. With 6 bases clipped from V and 6 bases from J, the junction kept 5 bases outside the gene matches. This CDR3 has 13 residues. Germline V gene data show CDR1 as SNHLY and CDR2 as FYNNEI.

This chain links TRBV28 with TRBJ1-2; D remains ambiguous. Between the trimmed V and J ends, which lost 4 bases and 7 bases, there was a span of 10 bases. The V gene's germline CDR1 is MDHEN and CDR2 SYDVKM. The CDR3 has 12 amino acids. The CDR3 DNA follows: TGTGCCAGCAGTTCCACGATCGGTGGCTACACCTTC. It yields the protein CASSSTIGGYTF.

This chain uses TRBV6-5 with TRBJ2-5, with 13 bases aligning to TRBD2. Germline V gives CDR1 MNHEY, CDR2 SVGAGI. The CDR3 covers 15 residues. V was clipped by 4 bases and J by 5 bases; unmatched bases: 4. The CDR3 nucleotides are TGTGCCAGCAGTTGGGGACTAGCGGGGTTGGAGACCCAGTACTTC. Its translation: CASSWGLAGLETQYF.

The V gene is TRBV29-1, the J gene TRBJ2-2; 7 positions agree with TRBD1. J was trimmed by 5 bases and V by 7 bases; bases with no gene match: 10. This CDR3 is built from 14 residues. The V gene's germline CDR1 is SQVTM and CDR2 ANQGSEA. The CDR3 nucleotides read TGCAGCGCCCGTGACAGGGATAAAACCGGGGAGCTGTTTTTT. Protein: CSARDRDKTGELFF.

CDR3 DNA: TGCGCCAGCAGCCCCCAGGGGGTGCGGACCTACGAGCAGTACTTC. Its protein product is CASSPQGVRTYEQYF. V gene TRBV5-1 combines with J gene TRBJ2-7, with 7 bases identical to TRBD1. Trimming took 4 bases from V and 2 from J; bases not matched to a gene: 9. CDR1 is SGHRS, CDR2 YFSETQ, per germline. This CDR3 has 15 residues.